These 7 T cell receptor beta chains were sequenced from one sample in a study of T cell responses to AZD1222 COVID-19 vaccine. Libraries were prepared by immunoSEQ multiplex PCR; TCRdb keeps only in-frame clonotypes and omits some of them. Among over 150,000 clones, roughly 90% were seen once, and the ten largest hold around 3%. The sample in question was peripheral blood, obtained on day 0 of AZD1222 vaccination. The receptors were sampled from an adult in good health.

The rearrangement links TRBV7-2 to TRBJ1-5, with a weak D call TRBD1 (5 bases). Germline CDR1 SGHTA, CDR2 FQGNSA. The CDR3 has 16 amino acids. The ends were cut back, 5 bases at V and 2 bases at J, with 16 bases in the middle. CDR3 loop: CASSRWGGEGNQPQHF. The CDR3 bases are TGTGCCAGCAGCCGGTGGGGGGGAGAAGGCAATCAGCCCCAGCATTTT.

CDR3 amino acids: CASSPRSGGASFPDTQYF. CDR3 nucleotides: TGTGCCAGTAGTCCCCGCAGCGGGGGGGCCAGTTTTCCAGATACGCAGTATTTT. This chain joins TRBV19 and TRBJ2-3, with 10 bases identical to TRBD2. CDR3 size: 18 residues. Losses at the gene ends were 5 bases for V and 4 bases for J; bases not matched to a gene: 15. Germline CDR1 reads LNHDA; CDR2 reads SQIVND (reference sequence).

The chain has TRBV10-3 and TRBJ1-2; 10 bases fit TRBD1. The CDR3 sequence is 12 residues long. Germline loops: CDR1 ENHRY, CDR2 SYGVKD. The V segment lost 7 bases and the J segment 8 bases; nucleotides outside the gene matches: 4. The CDR3 loop reads CAIKGQGRGYTF. CDR3 nucleotides: TGTGCCATCAAGGGACAGGGGAGAGGCTACACCTTC.

V gene TRBV9 combines with J gene TRBJ2-5; 11 nucleotides line up with TRBD1. Germline CDR1 SGDLS, CDR2 YYNGEE. V was pared by 2 bases and J by 1 base, with 4 bases of the junction left unmatched. This CDR3 spans 16 amino acids. This chain's CDR3 is CASSVGTGGFQETQYF. CDR3 sequence (DNA): TGTGCCAGCAGCGTCGGGACAGGGGGTTTCCAAGAGACCCAGTACTTC. The whole variable domain, filled in from reference TRBV9 and TRBJ2-5, reads DSGVTQTPKHLITATGQRVTLRCSPRSGDLSVYWYQQSLDQGLQFLIQYYNGEERAKGNILERFSAQQFPDLHSELNLSSLELGDSALYFCASSVGTGGFQETQYFGPGTRLLVL.

V is TRBV7-8 and J is TRBJ2-4; 7 nucleotides match TRBD1. Germline loops: CDR1 SGHVS, CDR2 FQNEAQ. The CDR3 runs to 15 residues. V shed 1 base and J 6 bases; nucleotides not matched to a gene: 6. As DNA, the CDR3 is TGTGCCAGCAGCTTAGGCGACAGGGTCGGAAACATTCAGTACTTC. It specifies CASSLGDRVGNIQYF.

The chain carries TRBV10-3 and TRBJ2-5; 9 nucleotides align to TRBD1. Germline CDR1 and CDR2: ENHRY and SYGVKD. V dropped 7 bases and J dropped 1; count of bases not matched to a gene: 1. This CDR3 spans 13 amino acids. The CDR3 loop is CAIKGQGQETQYF. The CDR3 coding sequence is TGTGCCATCAAGGGACAGGGCCAAGAGACCCAGTACTTC.

The chain carries TRBV28 and TRBJ1-2; D is possibly TRBD1 (5 bases). The CDR3 sequence is 12 residues long. Trimming stripped 6 bases from V and 8 bases from J, with 13 bases between. Germline CDR1 reads MDHEN; CDR2 reads SYDVKM. CDR3 nucleotides: TGTGCCAGCAGATCGGGAGGGGCCGGCTACACCTTC. This translates into CASRSGGAGYTF.